This T cell receptor (beta chain) emerged from a study of blood T cell repertoires in COVID-19. Overall study context: Acute-phase and convalescent COVID-19 samples originated in the United States, Italy and Spain.

Generated by immunoSEQ multiplex PCR, the TCRdb table keeps only in-frame clones and is missing some. The table records about 220,000 clones, roughly 90% of them present only once. This CDR3 is built from 15 residues. Germline CDR1 SGHTA, CDR2 FQGTGA. With V trimmed by 5 bases and J by 3 bases, 6 bases remained unmatched. The V gene is TRBV7-3, the J gene TRBJ2-3, with 9 bases fitting TRBD2. The TCR comes from a man aged 35-49 years with active or convalescent COVID-19. The sequencing input was peripheral blood. The CDR3 protein is CASSLRTSVTDTQYF. The DNA for the CDR3 is TGTGCCAGCAGCCTAAGGACTAGCGTTACAGATACGCAGTATTTT.